A selection of T cell receptor beta chains follows, all from one sample in a study of Tregs in tolerant kidney transplant recipients. Clones were sequenced by immunoSEQ multiplex PCR, and TCRdb holds only the in-frame ones, with some missing. The sample lists 110,000 or so clones; 90% were seen once. Source: CD4+ T cells from blood, taken before the transplant. The receptors derive from a human donor who received a combined kidney and bone marrow transplant. The CDR3 runs from the conserved cysteine through the conserved F or W. The order of the fields is D gene, V gene, J gene, clone size, CDR3 DNA, CDR3 protein. The D gene is left open where the match is weak. Not every row has a clone size; where given, it reads once, few, many or a size class.

TRBD1	TRBV19	TRBJ1-2	-	TGTGCCAGTAGTCCGGTGACAGGGTGGTATGGCTACACCTTC	CASSPVTGWYGYTF
-	TRBV4-3	TRBJ2-3	-	TGCGCCAGCAGCCAAGAGGGGGGGCCCACAGATACGCAGTATTTT	CASSQEGGPTDTQYF
-	TRBV5-1	TRBJ1-4	-	TGCGCCAGCAGCCCCCTCTCGGGGGGCTTGGGTGAAAAACTGTTTTTT	CASSPLSGGLGEKLFF
-	TRBV2	TRBJ1-5	-	TGTGCCAGCAGCGATCACAGGGTTTATAGCAATCAGCCCCAGCATTTT	CASSDHRVYSNQPQHF
TRBD1	TRBV19	TRBJ1-5	-	TGTGCCAGTAGTACCAGAGACAGGGTGTACCTCAATCAGCCCCAGCATTTT	CASSTRDRVYLNQPQHF
TRBD1	TRBV10-3	TRBJ2-6	-	TGTGCCATCAACTCAGGACAGGCCTCTGGGGCCAACGTCCTGACTTTC	CAINSGQASGANVLTF
TRBD1	TRBV5-1	TRBJ2-7	-	TGCGCCAGCAGCCAGTGGACAGGGAACGAGCAGTACTTC	CASSQWTGNEQYF
-	TRBV7-2	TRBJ2-3	-	TGTGCCAGCAGCTTAGTCGAGGCCGGGGGCACAGATACGCAGTATTTT	CASSLVEAGGTDTQYF
TRBD1	TRBV4-2	TRBJ1-3	-	TGTGCCAGCAGCCAGTATTATCGGCAGGGGGTTGGAAACACCATATATTTT	CASSQYYRQGVGNTIYF
-	TRBV2	TRBJ1-2	-	TGTGCCAGCAGTGAAGAGGGCAGGGGAGAGGGCTACACCTTC	CASSEEGRGEGYTF
-	TRBV5-1	TRBJ2-7	-	TGCGCCAGCAGCTCACCCCCATTAGGGCCAATCACAGGGCTCCTTTCCTACGAGCAGTACTTC	CASSSPPLGPITGLLSYEQYF
-	TRBV2	TRBJ1-1	-	TGTGCCAGCAGTGAAGGGGTCAGAGGAGCAGCTTTCTTT	CASSEGVRGAAFF
TRBD1	TRBV2	TRBJ2-5	-	TGTGCCAGCAGTGACGGGACAGGGGGCAGGGAGACCCAGTACTTC	CASSDGTGGRETQYF
-	TRBV2	TRBJ2-2	-	TGTGCCAGCACGGTCGGAGCCCTCGGCACCGGGGAGCTGTTTTTT	CASTVGALGTGELFF
-	TRBV14	TRBJ2-2	-	TGTGCCAGCAGCCAAGATCGGGCCGGGGAGCTGTTTTTT	CASSQDRAGELFF
TRBD2	TRBV6-4	TRBJ2-1	-	TGTGCCAGCAGTGACTTTGCACTAGCGGATTACAATGAGCAGTTCTTC	CASSDFALADYNEQFF
TRBD2	TRBV19	TRBJ2-7	-	TGTGCCAGTAGTAAGCCCAGGCGGGGGGGCCCCCCGTCCGAGCAGTACTTC	CASSKPRRGGPPSEQYF
TRBD2	TRBV4-3	TRBJ2-3	-	TGCGCCAGCAGCCAAGATCTGGCTAGCGGCCTAGATACGCAGTATTTT	CASSQDLASGLDTQYF
-	TRBV18	TRBJ1-2	-	TGTGCCAGCTCACCGGAGCAGAACTATGGCTACACCTTC	CASSPEQNYGYTF
TRBD1	TRBV29-1	TRBJ2-7	-	TGCAGCGTTGAAGATCGCGGGACAGGTAATGGCGAGCAGTACTTC	CSVEDRGTGNGEQYF
-	TRBV5-4	TRBJ1-3	-	TGTGCCAGCAGCTTGGCCCCACTAGCAACCTCTGGAAACACCATATATTTT	CASSLAPLATSGNTIYF
-	TRBV5-1	TRBJ2-3	-	TGCGCCAGCAGCTTGGCGGGGGGCACAGATACGCAGTATTTT	CASSLAGGTDTQYF
-	TRBV5-4	TRBJ2-2	-	TGTGCCAGCAGCACAGGGTGGAACACCGGGGAGCTGTTTTTT	CASSTGWNTGELFF
-	TRBV28	TRBJ2-5	-	TGTGCCAGCAGTGGCCTTTTGGAGACCCAGTACTTC	CASSGLLETQYF
TRBD1	TRBV7-9	TRBJ1-2	once	TGTGCCAGCAGCTTGACAGGGGCTGGCTACACCTTC	CASSLTGAGYTF
TRBD2	TRBV9	TRBJ2-1	-	TGTGCCAGCAGCGTAGCTGGTCTAGCGGGAGGGCCAAGAAAGTACAATGAGCAGTTCTTC	CASSVAGLAGGPRKYNEQFF
-	TRBV21-1	TRBJ2-7	-	TGTGCCAGCAGCATTCCGGGGGGGACCCCCTACGAGCAGTACTTC	CASSIPGGTPYEQYF
-	TRBV7-2	TRBJ2-1	-	TGTGCCAGCAGCTCCACAGGAGATTCGGCCTACAATGAGCAGTTCTTC	CASSSTGDSAYNEQFF